The T cell receptor beta chain under discussion was sequenced for a study of T cell changes during pregnancy in multiple sclerosis. Generated by immunoSEQ multiplex PCR, the TCRdb table keeps only in-frame clones and is missing some. The table has roughly 30,000 clones, about 89% seen once. V trimming: 6 bases; J trimming: 1 base; junction bases outside the gene matches: 4. The germline V gene encodes CDR1 MNHEY and CDR2 SMNVEV (reference sequence). This CDR3 comprises 14 residues. The chain joins TRBV27 to TRBJ1-1; 8 bases match TRBD1. This sequence originates from a female donor with multiple sclerosis, enrolled in a pregnancy study. The source material was CD8+ T cells from peripheral blood mononuclear cells, sampled after pregnancy. The CDR3, as DNA: TGTGCCAGCAGCCAAACAGGGGGGAACACTGAAGCTTTCTTT. Amino acid sequence: CASSQTGGNTEAFF.